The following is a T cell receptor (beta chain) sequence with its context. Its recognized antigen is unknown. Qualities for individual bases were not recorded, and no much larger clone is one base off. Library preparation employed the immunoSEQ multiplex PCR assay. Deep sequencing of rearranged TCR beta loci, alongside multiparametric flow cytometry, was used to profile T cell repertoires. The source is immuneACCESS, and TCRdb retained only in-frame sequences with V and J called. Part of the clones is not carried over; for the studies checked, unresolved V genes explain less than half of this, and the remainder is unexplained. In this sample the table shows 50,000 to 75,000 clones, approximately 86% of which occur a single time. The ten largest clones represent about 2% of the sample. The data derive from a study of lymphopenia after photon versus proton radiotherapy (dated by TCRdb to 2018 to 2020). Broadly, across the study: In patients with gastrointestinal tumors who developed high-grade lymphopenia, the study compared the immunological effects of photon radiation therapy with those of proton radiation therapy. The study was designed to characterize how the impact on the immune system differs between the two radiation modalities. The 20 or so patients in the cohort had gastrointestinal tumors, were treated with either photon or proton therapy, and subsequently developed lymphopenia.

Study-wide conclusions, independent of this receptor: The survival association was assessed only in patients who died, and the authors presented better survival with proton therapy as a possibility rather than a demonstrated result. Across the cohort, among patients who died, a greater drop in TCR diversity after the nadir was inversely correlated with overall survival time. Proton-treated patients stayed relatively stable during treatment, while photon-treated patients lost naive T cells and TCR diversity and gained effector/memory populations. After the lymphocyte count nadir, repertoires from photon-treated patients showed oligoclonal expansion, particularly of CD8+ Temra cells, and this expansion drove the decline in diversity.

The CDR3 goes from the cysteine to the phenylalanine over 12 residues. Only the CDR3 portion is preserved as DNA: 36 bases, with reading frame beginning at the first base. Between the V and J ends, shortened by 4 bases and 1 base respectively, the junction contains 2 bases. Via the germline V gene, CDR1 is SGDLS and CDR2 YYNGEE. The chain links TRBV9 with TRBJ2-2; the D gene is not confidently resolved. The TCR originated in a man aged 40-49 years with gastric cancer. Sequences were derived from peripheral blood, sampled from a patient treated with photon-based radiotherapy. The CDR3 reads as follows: CASSLNTGELFF. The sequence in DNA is TGTGCCAGCAGCCTGAACACCGGGGAGCTGTTTTTT.